The present TCR beta chain was sequenced within a study of shared clonotypes between healthy human individuals. The study, taken as a whole, reports: Estimated richness values were generally larger in naive subsets than in memory subsets. A reduction in generation probabilities was seen for non-shared clonotypes relative to those shared by all four donors.

Germline trimming cut 3 bases from V and 7 bases from J; bases unmatched to any gene: 10. The CDR3 spans 16 residues. Germline V gene lookup returns CDR1 MDHEN and CDR2 SYDVKM. Comments on this clone: As yet, its antigen is unknown.

Assay runs were performed at deep level. Profiling relied on immunoSEQ multiplex PCR, and the TCRdb table lists in-frame clones only, not all of them. Among 2 million to 2.5 million clones listed, more than 90% were seen once. The sequenced sample was naive CD4+ T cells sorted from blood. Subset indicated: CD45RA+ positively selected. The chain carries TRBV28 and TRBJ2-4; 9 nucleotides align to TRBD1. The receptor comes from a man aged 18 to 30 in good health. Here the CDR3 reads CASSLIGTGRGNIQYF. As DNA, the CDR3 is TGTGCCAGCAGTTTGATCGGGACAGGGAGGGGGAACATTCAGTACTTC.